Given below is one T cell receptor beta chain in context. This clone came up once. Which antigen it targets is not known. The sample holds no much larger clone one base away, and base qualities are not on file. This sample was taken from a study of blood T cell repertoires in COVID-19 (TCRdb year 2020). With respect to the entire study: Samples from collaborators originated in the United States, Italy and Spain and spanned both the acute and convalescent phases of COVID-19. The material from the prospective study consisted of cDNA or gDNA derived from T cells, B-cell-depleted T cells, or PBMCs. The dataset comprised deeply sampled blood TCRbeta repertoires from subjects exposed to, actively infected with, or recovered from COVID-19. A de-identified subject ID, COVID-19 status, age in years and sex were almost always included in the sample metadata. Samples were obtained from the ongoing ImmuneRACE study (first 160 participants) and from over a thousand subjects provided by 6 global collaborators. Where available, HLA class I and class II types were taken from metadata supplied by the sample provider and were not determined by assay-based typing. The repertoires were released in a freely available public database intended as a resource for research on the immune response to SARS-CoV-2. Here is what the overall study found, with its caveats: The quantity of clinical and demographic metadata differed by source and by participant and was supplied without curation.

TCRbeta CDR3 regions were amplified from genomic DNA by means of the immunoSEQ Assay, a bias-controlled multiplex PCR. The study's own analysis went as follows. Within the assay, amplification of reference gene primers was used to estimate how many nucleated cells each sample contained. To quantify the absolute abundance of each unique TCRbeta CDR3 rearrangement, sequence reads were collapsed and filtered. For each sample, productive Simpson clonality was calculated as the square root of Simpson's diversity index across productive rearrangements. Held by TCRdb, this immuneACCESS table contains in-frame sequences only and omits some clones. Under half of the omission traces to an unresolved V gene where checked; the cause of the rest is unknown. V, J and clone size reflect that table, while D and trimming were determined from the DNA. The sample contains 100,000 to 150,000 clones, 80% to 90% of them found a single time. Of the sample, about 2.3% is held by the ten largest clones.

Between the V and J ends, shortened by 2 bases and 7 bases respectively, the junction contains 12 bases. The CDR3 has 13 amino acids, counting the end cysteine and phenylalanine. Solely the CDR3 DNA is kept, with 39 bases framed from the first base. In the prospective study, participants were about 18 to 90 years old, resided in about two dozen geographic areas of the United States, and were enrolled through a virtual design. Cohort assignment in the prospective study relied on participant-reported clinical history from a screening survey and a study questionnaire. Each participant in the prospective study had whole blood, serum and a nasopharyngeal or oropharyngeal swab collected by mobile phlebotomists. Prospective study participants could optionally give additional blood draws and questionnaires over an approximately 2-month period. Before DNA extraction, blood samples from the prospective study were shipped at room temperature or frozen.

The rearranged segments are TRBV12-3 or TRBV12-4 and TRBJ2-7, with the D gene not confidently named. The specimen was PBMCs or T cells enriched from blood (not recorded which). The TCR was taken from a man aged 35 to 55 with acute COVID-19. The nucleotide sequence is given as TGTGCCAGCAGTTTACAATCGAGAAGTGAGCAGTACTTC. Its protein reads: CASSLQSRSEQYF.